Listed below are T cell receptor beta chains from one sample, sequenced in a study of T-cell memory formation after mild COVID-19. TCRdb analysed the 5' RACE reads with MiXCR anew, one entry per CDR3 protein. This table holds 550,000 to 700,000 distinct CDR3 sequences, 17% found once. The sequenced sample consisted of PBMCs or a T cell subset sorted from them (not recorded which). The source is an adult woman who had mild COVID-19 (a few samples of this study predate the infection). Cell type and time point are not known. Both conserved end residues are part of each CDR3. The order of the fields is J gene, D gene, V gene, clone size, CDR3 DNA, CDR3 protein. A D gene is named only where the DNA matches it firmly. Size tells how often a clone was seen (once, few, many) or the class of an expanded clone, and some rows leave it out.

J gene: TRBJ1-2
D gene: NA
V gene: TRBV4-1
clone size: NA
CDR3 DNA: TGCGCCAGCAGAACCGACGGAGGCTATGGCTACACCTTC
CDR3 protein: CASRTDGGYGYTF

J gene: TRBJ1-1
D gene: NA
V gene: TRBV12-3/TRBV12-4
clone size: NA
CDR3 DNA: TGTGCCAGCAGTTTTGGGAAAGGGGCACAGGGTGAAGCTTTCTTT
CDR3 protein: CASSFGKGAQGEAFF

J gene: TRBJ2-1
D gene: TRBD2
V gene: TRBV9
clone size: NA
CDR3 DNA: TGTGCCAGCAGCGTCGCGGGAGGCGGGAATGAGCAGTTCTTC
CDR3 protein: CASSVAGGGNEQFF

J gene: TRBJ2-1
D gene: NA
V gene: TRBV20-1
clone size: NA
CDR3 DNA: TGCAGTGCTAGACAAATCGGGACTTCTTATGAGCAGTTCTTC
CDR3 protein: CSARQIGTSYEQFF

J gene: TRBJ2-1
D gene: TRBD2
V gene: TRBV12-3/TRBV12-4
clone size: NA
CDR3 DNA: TGTGCCAGCAGTCGCTCCCTACTAGCGGGGGGGCGTGATGAGCAGTTCTTC
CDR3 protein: CASSRSLLAGGRDEQFF

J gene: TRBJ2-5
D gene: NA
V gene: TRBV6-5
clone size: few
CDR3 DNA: TGTGCCAGCAGTAGGCGAGGGGGAGAGACCCAGTACTTC
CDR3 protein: CASSRRGGETQYF

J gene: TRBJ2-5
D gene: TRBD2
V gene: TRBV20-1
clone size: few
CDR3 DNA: TGCAGTGCTAGAGATTGGGGCCTTAGCGGGGGTACGGAGACCCAGTACTTC
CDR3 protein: CSARDWGLSGGTETQYF

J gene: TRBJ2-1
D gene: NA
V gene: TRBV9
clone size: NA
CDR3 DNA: TGTGCCAGCAGCGTGGTAGGGTTCGAGAACAATGAGCAGTTCTTC
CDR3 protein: CASSVVGFENNEQFF

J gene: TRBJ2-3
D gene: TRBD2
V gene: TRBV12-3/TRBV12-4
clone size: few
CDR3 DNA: TGTGCCAGCACCCCTCGGGCGGGGAGGGCAGATACGCAGTATTTT
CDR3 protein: CASTPRAGRADTQYF

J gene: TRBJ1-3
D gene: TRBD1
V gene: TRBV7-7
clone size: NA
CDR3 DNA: TGTGCTAGCAGCCCCGGACAGGGGGCGAGCTCTGGAAACACCATATATTTT
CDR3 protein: CASSPGQGASSGNTIYF

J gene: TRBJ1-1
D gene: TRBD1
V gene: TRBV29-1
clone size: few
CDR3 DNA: TGCAGCGAGGGGGCTACGAACACTGAAGCTTTCTTT
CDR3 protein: CSEGATNTEAFF

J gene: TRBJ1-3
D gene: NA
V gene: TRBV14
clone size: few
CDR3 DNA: TGTGCCAGCAGCCAAGACCCCAGGATCTCTGGAAACACCATATATTTT
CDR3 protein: CASSQDPRISGNTIYF

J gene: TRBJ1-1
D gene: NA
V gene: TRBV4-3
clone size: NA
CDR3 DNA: TGCGCCAGCAGCCAAGACCCAGGGTTTGAAGCTTTCTTT
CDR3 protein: CASSQDPGFEAFF

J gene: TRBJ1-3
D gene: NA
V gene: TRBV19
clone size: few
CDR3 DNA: TGTGCCAGCGCCCGGCCCAGGAGCTTCTCTGGAAACACCATATATTTT
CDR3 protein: CASARPRSFSGNTIYF

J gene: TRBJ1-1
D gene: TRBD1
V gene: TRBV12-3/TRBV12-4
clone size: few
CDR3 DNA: TGTGCCAGCAACCTACAGGGGGGGAACACTGAAGCTTTCTTT
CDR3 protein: CASNLQGGNTEAFF

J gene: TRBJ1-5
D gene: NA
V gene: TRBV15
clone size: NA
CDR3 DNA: TGTGCCACCAGCAGAGGCGGAAACCAGCCCCAGCATTTT
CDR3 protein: CATSRGGNQPQHF

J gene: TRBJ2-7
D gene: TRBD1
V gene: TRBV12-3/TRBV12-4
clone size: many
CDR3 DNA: TGTGCCAGCACCCAGGACAGGGGCCCCTACGAGCAGTACTTC
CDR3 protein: CASTQDRGPYEQYF

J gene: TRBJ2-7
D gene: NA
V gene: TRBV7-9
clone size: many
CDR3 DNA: TGTGCCAGCAGCTTAGGTGGGGAGTGGTACGAGCAGTACTTC
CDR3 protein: CASSLGGEWYEQYF

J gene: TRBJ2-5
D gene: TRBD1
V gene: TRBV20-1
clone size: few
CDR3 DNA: TGCAGTGCTAGAACTCGAAGGACAGGGGGCTGGGAGACCCAGTACTTC
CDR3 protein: CSARTRRTGGWETQYF

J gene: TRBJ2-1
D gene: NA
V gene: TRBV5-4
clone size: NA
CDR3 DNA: TGTGCCAGCAGCTTGGGTCGGCTAGTTCAGACCGATGAGCAGTTCTTC
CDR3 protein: CASSLGRLVQTDEQFF

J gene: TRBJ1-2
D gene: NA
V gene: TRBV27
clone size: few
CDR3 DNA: TGTGCCAGCAGTGTAAGGCCCGGTAGGGGCTACACCTTC
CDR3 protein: CASSVRPGRGYTF

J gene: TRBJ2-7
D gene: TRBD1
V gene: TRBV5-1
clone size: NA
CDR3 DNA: TGCGCCAACCTACGGACAGGGGGATACGAGCAGTACTTC
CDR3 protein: CANLRTGGYEQYF

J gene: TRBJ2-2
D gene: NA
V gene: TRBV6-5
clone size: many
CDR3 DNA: TGTGCCAGCAGTCCTGGTGGGAGGGGGGAGCTGTTTTTT
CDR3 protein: CASSPGGRGELFF

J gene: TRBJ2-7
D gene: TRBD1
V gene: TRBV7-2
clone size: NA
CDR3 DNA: TGTGCCAGCAGCTCCCCGGGACAGGGGGGCCGCGAGCAGTACTTC
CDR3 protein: CASSSPGQGGREQYF

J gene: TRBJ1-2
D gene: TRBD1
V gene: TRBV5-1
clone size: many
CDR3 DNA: TGCGCCAGCAGCTGGGAACAGGGACAGCGAGGATATGGCTACACCTTC
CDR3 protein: CASSWEQGQRGYGYTF

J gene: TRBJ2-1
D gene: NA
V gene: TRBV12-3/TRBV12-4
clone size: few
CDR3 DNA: TGTGCCAGCAGTACGGACAACTTCAATGAGCAGTTCTTC
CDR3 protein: CASSTDNFNEQFF

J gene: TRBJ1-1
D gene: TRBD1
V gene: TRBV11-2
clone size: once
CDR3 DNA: TGTGCCAGCAGCTTCCCGGCAGGGGGCGCGACTGAAGCTTTCTTT
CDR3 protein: CASSFPAGGATEAFF

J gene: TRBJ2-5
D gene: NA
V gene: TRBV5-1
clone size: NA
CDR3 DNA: TGCGCCAGCAGCTTGGACATAGAGACCCAGTACTTC
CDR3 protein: CASSLDIETQYF

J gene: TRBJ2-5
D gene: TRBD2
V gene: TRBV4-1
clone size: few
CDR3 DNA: TGCGCCAGCAGCCAAAGATACGCGGGAGTGGAGACCCAGTACTTC
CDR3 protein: CASSQRYAGVETQYF

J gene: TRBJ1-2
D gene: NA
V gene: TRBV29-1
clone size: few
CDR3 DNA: TGCAGCGTGTGGGACCGGGGGTACGGCTACACCTTC
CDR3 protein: CSVWDRGYGYTF

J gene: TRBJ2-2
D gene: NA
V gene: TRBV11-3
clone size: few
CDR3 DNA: TGTGCCAGCAGCTTAGACAGGGACCACACCGGGGAGCTGTTTTTT
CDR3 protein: CASSLDRDHTGELFF

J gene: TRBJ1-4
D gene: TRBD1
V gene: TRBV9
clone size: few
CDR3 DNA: TGTGCCAGCAGCGCCGTACAGGGGAATGAAAAACTGTTTTTT
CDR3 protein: CASSAVQGNEKLFF

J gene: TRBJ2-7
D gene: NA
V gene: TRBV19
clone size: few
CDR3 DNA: TGTGCCAGCAGATCAGGGTCCCTCTCCTACGAGCAGTACTTC
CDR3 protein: CASRSGSLSYEQYF

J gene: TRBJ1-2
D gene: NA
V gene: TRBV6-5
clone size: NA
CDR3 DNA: TGTGCCAGCACTCCTCGGGCCATCCCTGGGGCTAACTATGGCTACACCTTC
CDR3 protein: CASTPRAIPGANYGYTF

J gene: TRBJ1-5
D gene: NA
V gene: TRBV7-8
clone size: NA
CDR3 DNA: TGTGCCAGCAGCTTCAGTTCGTCTGGGGGAAACAATCAGCCCCAGCATTTT
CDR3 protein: CASSFSSSGGNNQPQHF

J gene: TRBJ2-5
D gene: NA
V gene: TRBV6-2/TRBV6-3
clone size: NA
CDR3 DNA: TGTGCCAGCAGTTACGACGGCCAGACCCAAGAGACCCAGTACTTC
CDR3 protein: CASSYDGQTQETQYF

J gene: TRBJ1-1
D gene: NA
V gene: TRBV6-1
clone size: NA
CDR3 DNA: TGTGCCAGCAGTGAGCCTGGACGGGGCACTGAAGCTTTCTTT
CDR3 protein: CASSEPGRGTEAFF